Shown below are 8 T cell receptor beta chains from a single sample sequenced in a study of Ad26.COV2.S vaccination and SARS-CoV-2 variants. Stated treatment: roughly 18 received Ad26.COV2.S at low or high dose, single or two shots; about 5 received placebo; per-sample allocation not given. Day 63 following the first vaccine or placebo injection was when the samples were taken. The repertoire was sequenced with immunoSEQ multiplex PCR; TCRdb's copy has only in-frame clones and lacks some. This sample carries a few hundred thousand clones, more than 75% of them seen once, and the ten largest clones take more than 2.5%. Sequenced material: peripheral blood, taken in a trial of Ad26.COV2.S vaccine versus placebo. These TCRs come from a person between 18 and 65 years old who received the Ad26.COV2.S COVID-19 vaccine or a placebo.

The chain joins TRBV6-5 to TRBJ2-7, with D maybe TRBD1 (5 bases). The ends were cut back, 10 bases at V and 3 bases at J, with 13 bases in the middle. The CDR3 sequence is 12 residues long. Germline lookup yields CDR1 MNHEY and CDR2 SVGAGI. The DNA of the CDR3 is TGTGCCACCCACCTCAGGGTCTACGAGCAGTACTTC. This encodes CATHLRVYEQYF.

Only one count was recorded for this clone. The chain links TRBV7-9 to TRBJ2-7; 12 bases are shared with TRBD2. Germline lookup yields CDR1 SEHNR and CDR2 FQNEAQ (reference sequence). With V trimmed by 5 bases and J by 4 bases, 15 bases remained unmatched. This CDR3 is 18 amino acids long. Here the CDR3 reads CASSPSPGRLAGEYEQYF. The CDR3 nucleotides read TGTGCCAGCAGCCCCTCCCCGGGAAGACTAGCGGGGGAATACGAGCAGTACTTC.

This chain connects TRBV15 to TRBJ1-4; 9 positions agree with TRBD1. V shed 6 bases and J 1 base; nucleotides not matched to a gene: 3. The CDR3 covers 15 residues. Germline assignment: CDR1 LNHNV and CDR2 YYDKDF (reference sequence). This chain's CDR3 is CATSLGQGTNEKLFF. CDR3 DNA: TGTGCCACCAGTTTGGGACAGGGAACTAATGAAAAACTGTTTTTT. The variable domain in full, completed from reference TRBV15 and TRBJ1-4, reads DAMVIQNPRYQVTQFGKPVTLSCSQTLNHNVMYWYQQKSSQAPKLLFHYYDKDFNNEADTPDNFQSRRPNTSFCFLDIRSPGLGDTAMYLCATSLGQGTNEKLFFGSGTQLSVL.

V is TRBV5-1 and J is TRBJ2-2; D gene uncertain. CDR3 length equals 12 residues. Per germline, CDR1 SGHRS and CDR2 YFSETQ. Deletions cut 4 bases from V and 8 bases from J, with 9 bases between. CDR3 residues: CASSTDRGELFF. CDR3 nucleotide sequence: TGCGCCAGCAGCACCGACCGAGGGGAGCTGTTTTTT.

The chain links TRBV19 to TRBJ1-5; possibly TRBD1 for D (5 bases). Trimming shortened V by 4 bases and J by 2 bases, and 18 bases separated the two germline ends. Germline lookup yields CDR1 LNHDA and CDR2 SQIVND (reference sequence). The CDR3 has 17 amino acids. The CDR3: CASSRELKGRGNQPQHF. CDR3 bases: TGTGCCAGTAGTAGGGAACTTAAGGGGAGGGGCAATCAGCCCCAGCATTTT. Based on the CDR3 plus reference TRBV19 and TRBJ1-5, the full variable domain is DGGITQSPKYLFRKEGQNVTLSCEQNLNHDAMYWYRQDPGQGLRLIYYSQIVNDFQKGDIAEGYSVSREKKESFPLTVTSAQKNPTAFYLCASSRELKGRGNQPQHFGDGTRLSIL.

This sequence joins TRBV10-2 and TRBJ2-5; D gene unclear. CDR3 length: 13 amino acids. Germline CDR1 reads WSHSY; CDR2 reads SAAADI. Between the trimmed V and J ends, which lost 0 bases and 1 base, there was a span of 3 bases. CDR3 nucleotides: TGCGCCAGCAGTGAGTCGGTCCAAGAGACCCAGTACTTC. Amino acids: CASSESVQETQYF.

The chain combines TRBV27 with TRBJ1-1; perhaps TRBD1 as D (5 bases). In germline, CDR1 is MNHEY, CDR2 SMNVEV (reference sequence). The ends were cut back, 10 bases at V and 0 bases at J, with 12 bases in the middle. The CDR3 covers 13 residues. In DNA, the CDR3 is TGTGCCACCGGGGGGGGACTGAACACTGAAGCTTTCTTT. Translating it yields CATGGGLNTEAFF.

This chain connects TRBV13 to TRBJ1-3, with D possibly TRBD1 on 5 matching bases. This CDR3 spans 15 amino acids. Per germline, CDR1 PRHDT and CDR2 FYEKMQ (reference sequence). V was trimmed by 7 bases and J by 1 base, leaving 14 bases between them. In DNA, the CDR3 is TGTGCCAGCACCCTGGGGGTAGTGTCTGGAAACACCATATATTTT. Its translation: CASTLGVVSGNTIYF.